This TCR beta chain originates from a study of CD8+ T cells in alopecia areata. General study findings and limits: In lesional scalp, particularly from alopecia totalis/universalis, clonality was higher than in normal scalp. Patients displayed less clarity in TCR sharing than mice, a finding possibly related to HLA.

The sequencing template was cDNA reverse transcribed from extracted RNA. The protocol was immunoSEQ multiplex PCR, while the TCRdb copy is restricted to in-frame clones and leaves out a portion. The sample consists of 150,000 to 200,000 clones, about 54% of them appearing once. For this clone: Its antigen is unidentified.

Germline values: CDR1 SEHNR, CDR2 FQNEAQ (reference sequence). V lost 4 bases, J lost 1 base, and 3 bases stayed unmatched. The CDR3 consists of 14 residues. The sequence derives from a human donor in good health. The chain joins TRBV7-9 to TRBJ1-1, with 7 bases aligning to TRBD1. Sequences were obtained from CD4+ T cells sorted from blood. The DNA for the CDR3 is TGTGCCAGCAGCTCGCGGGACAGGAACACTGAAGCTTTCTTT. It is translated as CASSSRDRNTEAFF.